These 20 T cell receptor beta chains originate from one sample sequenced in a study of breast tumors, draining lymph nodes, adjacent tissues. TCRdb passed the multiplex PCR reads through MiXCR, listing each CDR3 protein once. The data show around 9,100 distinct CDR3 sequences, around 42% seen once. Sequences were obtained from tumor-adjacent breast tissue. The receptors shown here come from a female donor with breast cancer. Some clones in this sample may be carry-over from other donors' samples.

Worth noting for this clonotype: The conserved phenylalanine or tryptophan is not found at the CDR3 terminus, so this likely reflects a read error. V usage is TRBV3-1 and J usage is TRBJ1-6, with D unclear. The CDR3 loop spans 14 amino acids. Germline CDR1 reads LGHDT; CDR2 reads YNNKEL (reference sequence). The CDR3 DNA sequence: TGTGCCGGCAGCCAAGCCAGGTTCAATTCACCCCTCCACTTG. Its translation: CAGSQARFNSPLHL.

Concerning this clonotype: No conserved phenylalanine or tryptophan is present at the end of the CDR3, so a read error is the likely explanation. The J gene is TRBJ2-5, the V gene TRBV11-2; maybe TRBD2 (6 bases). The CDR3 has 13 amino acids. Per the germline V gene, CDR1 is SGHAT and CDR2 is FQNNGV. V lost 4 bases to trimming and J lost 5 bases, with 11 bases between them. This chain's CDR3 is CASSSYGGETQYL. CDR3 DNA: TGTGCCAGCAGCTCGTATGGGGGGGAGACCCAGTACCTC.

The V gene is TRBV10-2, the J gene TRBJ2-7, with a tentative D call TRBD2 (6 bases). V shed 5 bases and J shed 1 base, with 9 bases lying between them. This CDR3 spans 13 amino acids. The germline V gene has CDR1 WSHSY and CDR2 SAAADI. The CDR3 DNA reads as TGCGCCAGCAGTCCTGGAGGGTCCTACGAGCAGTACTTC. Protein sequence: CASSPGGSYEQYF.

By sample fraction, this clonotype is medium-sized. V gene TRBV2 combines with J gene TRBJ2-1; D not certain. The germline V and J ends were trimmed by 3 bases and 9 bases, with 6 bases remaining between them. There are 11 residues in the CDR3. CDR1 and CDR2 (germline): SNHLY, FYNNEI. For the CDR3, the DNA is TGTGCCAGCAGTGAGTTTGGTGAGCAGTTCTTC. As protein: CASSEFGEQFF.

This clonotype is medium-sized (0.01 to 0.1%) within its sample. The CDR3: CASSLYQGERDGYTF. The CDR3 DNA reads as TGCGCCAGCAGCTTGTATCAGGGAGAAAGAGATGGCTACACCTTC. This chain connects TRBV5-1 to TRBJ1-2; D may be TRBD1 (5 bases). This CDR3 is built from 15 residues. Germline CDR1 is SGHRS and CDR2 is YFSETQ. V was clipped by 1 base and J by 6 bases, with 16 bases between them.

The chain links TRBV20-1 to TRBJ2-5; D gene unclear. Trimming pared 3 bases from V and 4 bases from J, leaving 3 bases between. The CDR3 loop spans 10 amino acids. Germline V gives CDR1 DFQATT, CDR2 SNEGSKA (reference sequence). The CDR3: CSARGETQYF. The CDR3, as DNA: TGCAGTGCTAGGGGAGAGACCCAGTACTTC.

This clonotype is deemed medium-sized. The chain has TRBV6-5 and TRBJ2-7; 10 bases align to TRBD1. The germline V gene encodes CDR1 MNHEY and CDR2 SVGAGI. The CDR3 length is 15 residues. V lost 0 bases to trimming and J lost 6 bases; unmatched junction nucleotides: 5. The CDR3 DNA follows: TGTGCCAGCAGTTACTCAGGGACAGGGGAGCGCGAGCAGTACTTC. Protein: CASSYSGTGEREQYF.

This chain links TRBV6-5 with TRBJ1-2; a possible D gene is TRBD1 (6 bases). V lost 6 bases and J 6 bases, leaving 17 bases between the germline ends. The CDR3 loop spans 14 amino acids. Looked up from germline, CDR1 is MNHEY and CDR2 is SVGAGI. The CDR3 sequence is CASSAGEGVNGYTF. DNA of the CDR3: TGTGCCAGCAGCGCAGGGGAGGGGGTAAATGGCTACACCTTC.

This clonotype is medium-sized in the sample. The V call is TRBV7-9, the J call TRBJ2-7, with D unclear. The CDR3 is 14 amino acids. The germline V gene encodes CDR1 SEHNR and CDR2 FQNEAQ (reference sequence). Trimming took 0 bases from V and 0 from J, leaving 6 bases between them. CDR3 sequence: CASSLAGGSYEQYF. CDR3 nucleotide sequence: TGTGCCAGCAGCTTAGCGGGCGGCTCCTACGAGCAGTACTTC.

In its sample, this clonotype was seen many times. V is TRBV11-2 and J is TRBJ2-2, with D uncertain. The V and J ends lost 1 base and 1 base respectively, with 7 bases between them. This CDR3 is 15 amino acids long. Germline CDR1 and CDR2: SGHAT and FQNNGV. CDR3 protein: CASSLVLGNTGELFF. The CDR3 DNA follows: TGTGCCAGCAGCTTAGTGTTGGGGAACACCGGGGAGCTGTTTTTT.

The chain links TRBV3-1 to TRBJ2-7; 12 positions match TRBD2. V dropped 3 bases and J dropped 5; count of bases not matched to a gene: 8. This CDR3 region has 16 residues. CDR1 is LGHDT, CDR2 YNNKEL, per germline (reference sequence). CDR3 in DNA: TGTGCCAGCAGCCAGGCGCCTAGCGGGAGGGCCGACGAGCAGTACTTC. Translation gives CASSQAPSGRADEQYF.

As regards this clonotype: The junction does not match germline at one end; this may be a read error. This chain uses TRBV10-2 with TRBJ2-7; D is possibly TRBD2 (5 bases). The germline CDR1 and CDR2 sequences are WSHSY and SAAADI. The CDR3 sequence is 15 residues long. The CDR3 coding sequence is TGTGCCAGCAGTGAGTGTGGCGGGTGGTCCTACGAGCAGTACTTC. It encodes CASSECGGWSYEQYF.

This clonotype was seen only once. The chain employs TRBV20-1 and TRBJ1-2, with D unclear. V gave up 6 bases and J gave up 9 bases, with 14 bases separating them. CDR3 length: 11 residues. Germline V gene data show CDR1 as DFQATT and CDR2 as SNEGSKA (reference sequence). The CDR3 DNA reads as TGCAGTGCCGCCGGCAGACCCAGCTACACCTTC. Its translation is CSAAGRPSYTF.

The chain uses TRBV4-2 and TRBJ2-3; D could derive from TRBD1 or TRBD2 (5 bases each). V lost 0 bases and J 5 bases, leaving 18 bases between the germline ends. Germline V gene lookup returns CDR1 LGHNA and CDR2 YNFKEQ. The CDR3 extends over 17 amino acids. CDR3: CASSQDGAGSGGDTQYF. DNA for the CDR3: TGTGCCAGCAGCCAAGATGGGGCGGGCTCCGGCGGAGATACGCAGTATTTT.

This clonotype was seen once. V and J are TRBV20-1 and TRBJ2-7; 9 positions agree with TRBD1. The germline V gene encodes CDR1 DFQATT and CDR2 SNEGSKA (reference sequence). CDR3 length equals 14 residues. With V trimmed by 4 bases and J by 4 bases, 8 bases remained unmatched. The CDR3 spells CSATSGTGTYEQYF. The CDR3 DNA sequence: TGCAGTGCTACCTCCGGGACAGGGACGTACGAGCAGTACTTC.

The CDR3 loop reads CSADGGAGTSTYEQYF. The CDR3 coding sequence is TGCAGTGCAGACGGGGGAGCAGGGACTAGTACCTACGAGCAGTACTTC. The gene calls are TRBV20-1 and TRBJ2-7; 8 bases align to TRBD2. The V gene's germline CDR1 is DFQATT and CDR2 SNEGSKA (reference sequence). The CDR3 covers 16 residues. Trimming at V came to 6 bases and at J to 2 bases, leaving 15 bases not matched to a gene.

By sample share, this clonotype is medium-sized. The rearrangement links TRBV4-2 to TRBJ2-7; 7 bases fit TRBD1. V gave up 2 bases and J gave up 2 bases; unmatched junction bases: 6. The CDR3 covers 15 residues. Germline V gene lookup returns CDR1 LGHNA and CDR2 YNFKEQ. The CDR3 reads CASSQRQGGTYEQYF. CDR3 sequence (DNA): TGTGCCAGCAGCCAACGACAGGGCGGAACCTACGAGCAGTACTTC.

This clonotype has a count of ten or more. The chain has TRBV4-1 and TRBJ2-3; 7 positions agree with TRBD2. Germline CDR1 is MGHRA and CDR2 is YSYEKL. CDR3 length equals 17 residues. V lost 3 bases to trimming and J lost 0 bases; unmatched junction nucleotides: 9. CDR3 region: CASSQIPGLPSTDTQYF. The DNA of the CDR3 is TGCGCCAGCAGCCAGATACCGGGACTACCGAGCACAGATACGCAGTATTTT.

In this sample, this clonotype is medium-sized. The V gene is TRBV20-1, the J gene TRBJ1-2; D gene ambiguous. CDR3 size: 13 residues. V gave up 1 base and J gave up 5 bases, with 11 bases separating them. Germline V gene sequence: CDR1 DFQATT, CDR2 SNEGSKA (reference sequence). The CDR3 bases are TGCAGTGCTAGAGGCCTGCCTCTTTATGGCTACACCTTC. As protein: CSARGLPLYGYTF.

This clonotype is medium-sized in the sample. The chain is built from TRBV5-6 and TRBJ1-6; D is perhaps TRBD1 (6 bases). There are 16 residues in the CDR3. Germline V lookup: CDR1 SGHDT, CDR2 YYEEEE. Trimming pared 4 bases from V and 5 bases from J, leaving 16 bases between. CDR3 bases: TGTGCCAGCAGCGCATACAGGGAGGGGAATAATTCACCCCTCCACTTT. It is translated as CASSAYREGNNSPLHF.